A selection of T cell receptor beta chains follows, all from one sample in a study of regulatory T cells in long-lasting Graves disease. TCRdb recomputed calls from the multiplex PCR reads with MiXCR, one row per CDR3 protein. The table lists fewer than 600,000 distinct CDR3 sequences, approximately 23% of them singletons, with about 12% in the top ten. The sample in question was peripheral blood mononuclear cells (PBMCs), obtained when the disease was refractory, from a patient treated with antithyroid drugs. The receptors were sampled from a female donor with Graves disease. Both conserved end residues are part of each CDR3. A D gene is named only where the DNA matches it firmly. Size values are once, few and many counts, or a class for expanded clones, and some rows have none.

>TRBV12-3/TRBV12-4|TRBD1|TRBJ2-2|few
TGTGCCAGCAGACCTCCCGGACAGGGGATCACCGGGGAGCTGTTTTTT
CASRPPGQGITGELFF
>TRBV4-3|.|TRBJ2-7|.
TGCGCCAGCAGCCAGAGTTGGCTATCCTACGAGCAGTACTTC
CASSQSWLSYEQYF
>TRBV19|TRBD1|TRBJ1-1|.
TGTGCCAGTAGGGGTCCGGGACAGTCAAACACTGAAGCTTTCTTT
CASRGPGQSNTEAFF
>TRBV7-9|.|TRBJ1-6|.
TGTGCCAGCAGCTCCGCCGGGGGCTCCTATAATTCACCCCTCCACTTT
CASSSAGGSYNSPLHF
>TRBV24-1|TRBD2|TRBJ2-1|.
TGTGCCACCAGTGAAGGACTAGCGGGGGCACAATACAATGAGCAGTTCTTC
CATSEGLAGAQYNEQFF
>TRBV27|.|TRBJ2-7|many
TGTGCCAGCAGTTTATCGGGGGGGGCCCCCTACGAGCAGTACTTC
CASSLSGGAPYEQYF
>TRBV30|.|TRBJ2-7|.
TGTGCCTGGAGTGTACGGAACGAGCAGTACTTC
CAWSVRNEQYF
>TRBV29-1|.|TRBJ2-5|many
TGCAGCGTTGTGGGTGTCCAAGAGACCCAGTACTTC
CSVVGVQETQYF
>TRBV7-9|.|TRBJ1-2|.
TGTGCCAGCAGCTTCCCAGGGTTTAACTATGGCTACACCTTC
CASSFPGFNYGYTF
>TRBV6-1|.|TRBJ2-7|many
TGTGCCAGCAGTGAAGTAGAAGTAAGCGAGCAGTACTTC
CASSEVEVSEQYF
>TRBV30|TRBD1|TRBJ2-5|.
TGTGCCTGGAGTTCAGGGGGCGGGGAGACCCAGTACTTC
CAWSSGGGETQYF
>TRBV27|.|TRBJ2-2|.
TGTGCCAGCTGCTCCTGGGAGCTGTTTTTT
CASCSWELFF
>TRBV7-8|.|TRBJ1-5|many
TGTGCCAGCAGCTTAGTGGACGGTTGGAATCAGCCCCAGCATTTT
CASSLVDGWNQPQHF
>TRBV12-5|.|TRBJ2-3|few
TGTGCTAGTGGTTTAACAGCCGACGGGACAGATACGCAGTATTTT
CASGLTADGTDTQYF
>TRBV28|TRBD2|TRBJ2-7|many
TGTGCCAGCCCCGGGACTAGCGGCTCCTACGAGCAGTACTTC
CASPGTSGSYEQYF
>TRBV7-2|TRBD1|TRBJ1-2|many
TGTGCCAGCAGCTCTCAGACAGGGCTCTATGGCTACACCTTC
CASSSQTGLYGYTF
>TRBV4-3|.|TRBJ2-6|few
TGCGCCAGCAGCCAAGATCGCGGTCTCGGCGGGGCCAACGTCCTGACTTTC
CASSQDRGLGGANVLTF
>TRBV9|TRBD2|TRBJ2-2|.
TGTGCCAGCAGCGTCGGGACTAGCGGTAACACCGGGGAGCTGTTTTTT
CASSVGTSGNTGELFF
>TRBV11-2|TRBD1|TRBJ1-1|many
TGTGCCAGCAGCTCACTAGGGACAGATGAAGCTTTCTTT
CASSSLGTDEAFF
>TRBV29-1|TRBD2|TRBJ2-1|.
TGCAGCGTTCCAGCGGGGGGCAATGAGCAGTTCTTC
CSVPAGGNEQFF
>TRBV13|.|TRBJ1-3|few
TGTGCCAGCAGCCCCCGCGGAAACACCATATATTTT
CASSPRGNTIYF
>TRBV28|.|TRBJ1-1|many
TGTGCCAGCAGTTCCCCCGACCATCCTCCCATCTTTTACCAAGAAGCTTTCTTT
CASSSPDHPPIFYQEAFF
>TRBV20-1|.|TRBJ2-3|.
TGCAGTGCTACTCTGACTGGGGATACGCAGTATTTT
CSATLTGDTQYF
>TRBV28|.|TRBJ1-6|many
TGTGCCACCGCGAGGACGGCAAGCGGGTCACCCCTCCACTTT
CATARTASGSPLHF
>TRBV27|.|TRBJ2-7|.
TGTTGGGAGGGGGCTAGGGCCTACGAGCAGTACTTC
CWEGARAYEQYF
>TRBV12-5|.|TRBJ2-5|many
TGTGCTAGTGCCCACACGGGGAAAGAGACCCAGTACTTC
CASAHTGKETQYF
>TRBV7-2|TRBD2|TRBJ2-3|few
TGTGCCAGCAGCTTAGGGGTTCGGGGGGGTTACGAAATGGTCACAGATACGCAGTATTTT
CASSLGVRGGYEMVTDTQYF
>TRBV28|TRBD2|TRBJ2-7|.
TGTGCCAGCAGGCCCGGGGGGGGTAGCAACGAGCAGTACTTC
CASRPGGGSNEQYF
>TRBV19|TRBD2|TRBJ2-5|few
TGTGCCAGTAGTATGGGGGGGTTGGTGACCCAGTACTTC
CASSMGGLVTQYF
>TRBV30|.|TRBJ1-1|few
TGTGCCTGGACCCCGGAAGACACTGAAGCTTTCTTT
CAWTPEDTEAFF
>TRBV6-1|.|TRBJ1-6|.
TGTGCCAGCAGCGCGAGGGGTTTTGGTTCACCCCTCCACTTT
CASSARGFGSPLHF
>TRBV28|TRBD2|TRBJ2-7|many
TGTGCCACCGGACTAGCGGGATGGACAAGCTCCTACGAGCAGTACTTC
CATGLAGWTSSYEQYF
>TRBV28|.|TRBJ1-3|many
TGTGCCAGCAGCGGGACAAGGCTTCCTGGAAACACCATATATTTC
CASSGTRLPGNTIYF
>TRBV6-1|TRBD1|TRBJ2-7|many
TGTGCCAGCACTCGAACAGGGGGCGACTCCTACGAGCAGTACTTC
CASTRTGGDSYEQYF
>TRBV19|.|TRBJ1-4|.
TGTGCCAGTAGTATGCAGACCTTCAATGAAAAACTGTTTTTT
CASSMQTFNEKLFF
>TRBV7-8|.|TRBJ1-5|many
TGTGCCAGCAGCTTAGCGCTTAGCAATCAGCCCCAGCATTTT
CASSLALSNQPQHF